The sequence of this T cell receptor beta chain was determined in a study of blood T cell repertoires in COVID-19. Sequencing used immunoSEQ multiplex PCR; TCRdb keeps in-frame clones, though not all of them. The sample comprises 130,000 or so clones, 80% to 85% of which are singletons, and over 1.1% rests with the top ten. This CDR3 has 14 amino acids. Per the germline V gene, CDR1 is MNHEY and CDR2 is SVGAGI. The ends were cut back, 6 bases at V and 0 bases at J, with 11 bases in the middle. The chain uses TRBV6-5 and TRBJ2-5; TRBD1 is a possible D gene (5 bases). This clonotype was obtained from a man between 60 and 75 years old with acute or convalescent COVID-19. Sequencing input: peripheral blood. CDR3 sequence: CASRATADQETQYF. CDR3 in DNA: TGTGCCAGCAGAGCGACAGCTGACCAAGAGACCCAGTACTTC.